Listed here is a single T cell receptor beta chain. Its target is unknown. These data are taken from a study of PD-1 blockade in classical Hodgkin lymphoma. Study context: Patients were infused with nivolumab 3 mg/kg every 2 weeks. Study-wide results and limits: By C4D1, CD4+ diversity increased significantly, especially in complete responders.

Time point meaning: cycle 4 day 1 (C4D1), after less than seven weeks of nivolumab. The patients all showed relapse after autologous stem cell transplantation, while their brentuximab vedotin exposure varied. Magnetic depletion of unwanted cells isolated CD4+ T cells from thawed PBMCs. V was trimmed by 5 bases and J by 2 bases, leaving 12 bases between them. The CDR3 sequence is 14 residues long. Germline V lookup: CDR1 SGHTA, CDR2 FQGTGA. Here immunoSEQ multiplex PCR was the method, and the copy in TCRdb shows in-frame clones only, minus some. This repertoire shows under 20,000 clones, about 75% found once; its top ten account for around 2.7%.

The TCR sequence derives from a human donor with classical Hodgkin lymphoma. Sequenced material: CD4+ T cells from blood, taken before the fourth cycle of nivolumab. The chain recombines TRBV7-3 with TRBJ1-2; D possibly corresponds to TRBD1 (5 bases). The CDR3 loop is CASSLTGGNYGYTF. For the CDR3, the DNA is TGTGCCAGCAGCCTGACGGGGGGAAACTATGGCTACACCTTC.